The TCR beta chain under discussion was sequenced for a study of T cells in Graves' hyperthyroidism and ophthalmopathy. Study results and limitations: The model anticipated ophthalmopathy a median around six months pre-onset. Appearing also in blood were most of the thyroid clonotypes expanded above 0.001.

The source of the PBMCs was more than 9.5 ml of fresh peripheral blood. Worth noting for this clonotype: What it binds is not known.

The germline gives CDR1 KGHDR, CDR2 SFDVKD. V was trimmed by 2 bases and J by 4 bases, leaving 7 bases between them. CDR3 size: 13 residues. Amplification of TCR beta CDR3 regions used RNA as the template. A set of HTBI primers served as the primers for a first-round RT-PCR of the TCR CDR3. TCRdb re-called the multiplex PCR reads with MiXCR, one entry per CDR3 protein. The sample records 360,000 or so distinct CDR3 sequences, about 15% being singletons. The chain combines TRBV24-1 with TRBJ1-1; D unresolved. Sequencing was done on a sample of blood. This clonotype originated in a woman aged 60 to 75 with Graves' ophthalmopathy. CDR3 loop: CATSDWRGTEAFF. CDR3 DNA sequence: TGTGCCACCAGTGATTGGCGGGGCACTGAAGCTTTCTTT.